This passage covers 20 T cell receptor beta chains from one sample sequenced in a study of Graves' ophthalmopathy and Graves' hyperthyroidism. Amplification of TCR beta CDR3 regions used RNA transcripts. The first-round RT-PCR employed HTBI primers together with the Qiagen OneStep RT-PCR kit. A multiplex PCR was then performed as the second round. In TCRdb, the multiplex PCR reads were re-called with MiXCR into one record per CDR3 protein. The table has just over 400,000 distinct CDR3 sequences, under 25% seen once. The source material was peripheral blood. The source of these receptors is a woman between 18 and 29 years old with stable Graves' hyperthyroidism.

The V gene is TRBV2, the J gene TRBJ2-3, with D perhaps assigned TRBD1 or TRBD2 (5 bases each). Germline CDR1 and CDR2: SNHLY and FYNNEI. This CDR3 is built from 12 residues. Trimming left V 1 base short and J 12 bases short, with 11 bases between. In nucleotides, the CDR3 is TGTGCCAGCAGTGAAGGGACTGGGGCACAGTATTTT. It is translated as CASSEGTGAQYF. The full variable domain, in which reference TRBV2 and TRBJ2-3 provide the parts outside the CDR3, is EPEVTQTPSHQVTQMGQEVILRCVPISNHLYFYWYRQILGQKVEFLVSFYNNEISEKSEIFDDQFSVERPDGSNFTLKIRSTKLEDSAMYFCASSEGTGAQYFGPGTRLTVL.

About this clonotype itself: It may be a read error: a sequence one base away is much more abundant. The rearrangement links TRBV24-1 to TRBJ2-2, with D hard to call. Trimming pared 5 bases from V and 7 bases from J, leaving 7 bases between. This CDR3 spans 12 amino acids. Germline values: CDR1 KGHDR, CDR2 SFDVKD. The CDR3 sequence is CATSGSDGELFF. The CDR3, as DNA: TGTGCCACCAGTGGTTCGGACGGGGAGCTGTTTTTT.

This clonotype showed up many times. This chain connects TRBV6-5 to TRBJ2-7, with TRBD1 matching over 8 bases. Trimming at V came to 4 bases and at J to 0 bases, leaving 5 bases not matched to a gene. Germline CDR1 reads MNHEY; CDR2 reads SVGAGI. The CDR3 extends over 15 amino acids. The chain's CDR3 is CASSWTGRPSYEQYF. CDR3 sequence (DNA): TGTGCCAGCAGTTGGACAGGGAGGCCCTCCTACGAGCAGTACTTC.

The J gene is TRBJ2-2, the V gene TRBV29-1, with D possibly TRBD2 on 5 matching bases. V gave up 6 bases and J gave up 0 bases, with 11 bases separating them. The germline CDR1 and CDR2 sequences are SQVTM and ANQGSEA. This CDR3 region has 14 residues. The CDR3 DNA follows: TGCAGCGTGCCGAACGGGGCGAACACCGGGGAGCTGTTTTTT. Translated, it gives CSVPNGANTGELFF.

This clonotype was observed many times. The chain carries TRBV6-5 and TRBJ2-7, with 7 bases aligning to TRBD1. This CDR3 comprises 14 residues. Per the germline V gene, CDR1 is MNHEY and CDR2 is SVGAGI. V dropped 2 bases and J dropped 4; count of bases not matched to a gene: 5. The CDR3 loop is CASSYPGQLYEQYF. The DNA of the CDR3 is TGTGCCAGCAGTTACCCGGGACAGCTTTACGAGCAGTACTTC.

In its sample, this clonotype was seen many times. The CDR3 reads CASRGQRSSYNSPLHF. As DNA, the CDR3 is TGTGCCAGCAGGGGACAAAGGAGCTCCTATAATTCACCCCTCCACTTT. The chain couples TRBV7-8 to TRBJ1-6; tentatively, D is TRBD1 (6 bases). Germline CDR1 and CDR2: SGHVS and FQNEAQ. The V and J ends lost 6 bases and 0 bases respectively, with 12 bases between them. CDR3 length equals 16 residues.

The V gene is TRBV11-2, the J gene TRBJ1-1; no clear D. This CDR3 has 14 residues. From germline, CDR1 is SGHAT and CDR2 FQNNGV. The V end was cut by 1 base, the J end by 6 bases, with 12 bases between. The CDR3 is CASSLGHPEAEAFF. DNA of the CDR3: TGTGCCAGCAGCTTAGGACACCCAGAGGCTGAAGCTTTCTTT.

This clonotype was counted ten times or more. V is TRBV12-3 or TRBV12-4 and J is TRBJ2-7; 8 bases are a match to TRBD1. The CDR3 runs 12 residues. V was pared by 4 bases and J by 5 bases, with 1 base of the junction left unmatched. The CDR3 DNA is TGTGCCAGCAGTTCGACAGGGGACGAGCAGTACTTC. Translated: CASSSTGDEQYF.

The table lists this clonotype with many counts. The chain links TRBV10-3 to TRBJ2-3; D not certain. The germline V gene encodes CDR1 ENHRY and CDR2 SYGVKD. The V end lost 0 bases, the J end lost 4 bases, and 5 bases lay between the germline ends. The CDR3 totals 13 residues. CDR3: CAISESDADTQYF. The CDR3 DNA sequence: TGTGCCATCAGTGAGTCGGACGCAGATACGCAGTATTTT.

There are many counts of this clonotype. The V call is TRBV12-3 or TRBV12-4, the J call TRBJ2-3, with 8 bases lining up with TRBD2. CDR3 size: 16 residues. With V trimmed by 5 bases and J by 4 bases, 11 bases remained unmatched. The CDR3 DNA follows: TGTGCCAGCAGTGAAGGTGGCGGGAGGACTGCAGATACGCAGTATTTT. Amino acid sequence: CASSEGGGRTADTQYF.

This clonotype was detected ten times or more. The chain joins TRBV24-1 to TRBJ1-2; D call uncertain. The V end lost 4 bases, the J end lost 5 bases, and 13 bases lay between the germline ends. The germline gives CDR1 KGHDR, CDR2 SFDVKD. CDR3 length equals 14 residues. For the CDR3, the DNA is TGTGCCACCAGTGACCCCGGCAACAGTTATGGCTACACCTTC. Residues: CATSDPGNSYGYTF.

At least ten counts were recorded for this clonotype. V gene TRBV3-1 combines with J gene TRBJ1-2; the match to TRBD1 covers 7 bases. Germline CDR1 LGHDT, CDR2 YNNKEL (reference sequence). The V gene end was trimmed by 5 bases and the J gene end by 4 bases; junction bases not matched to a gene: 4. The length of the CDR3 is 13 residues. The chain's CDR3 is CASSMGQLYGYTF. As DNA, the CDR3 is TGTGCCAGCAGCATGGGACAGCTCTATGGCTACACCTTC.

This clonotype was seen at least ten times. The J gene is TRBJ2-7, the V gene TRBV6-1; 8 bases align to TRBD1. The germline gives CDR1 MNHNS, CDR2 SASEGT. The CDR3 spans 15 residues. V shed 5 bases and J 0 bases; nucleotides not matched to a gene: 6. The CDR3 DNA sequence: TGTGCCAGCAGTCCCCGACAGGGGAGCTCCTACGAGCAGTACTTC. This translates into CASSPRQGSSYEQYF.

This clonotype has only one observation. The V gene is TRBV6-1, the J gene TRBJ2-2, with 9 bases identical to TRBD2. CDR3 length: 16 residues. V lost 8 bases to trimming and J lost 4 bases; unmatched junction nucleotides: 11. Germline CDR1 reads MNHNS; CDR2 reads SASEGT. CDR3 coding DNA: TGTGCCAGCGATAATAGCGGGAGAGAGGTCACCGGGGAGCTGTTTTTT. Translating it yields CASDNSGREVTGELFF.

The sample holds many counts of this clonotype. The genes are TRBV18 and TRBJ2-5; D possibly corresponds to TRBD2 (6 bases). This CDR3 contains 14 residues. CDR1 and CDR2 from the germline V gene are KGHSH and LQKENI. V was shortened by 3 bases and J by 7 bases, with 15 bases between the two germline ends. The chain's CDR3 is CASSPRERTGTQYF. CDR3 DNA: TGTGCCAGCTCACCCCGGGAGAGGACTGGGACCCAGTACTTC.

The CDR3 nucleotides read TGTGCCAGCAGTTTTCCGGGGGATTCACCCCTCCACTTT. Amino acids: CASSFPGDSPLHF. This sequence joins TRBV12-3 or TRBV12-4 and TRBJ1-6; possibly TRBD1 for D (5 bases). V was shortened by 3 bases and J by 8 bases, with 8 bases between the two germline ends. The CDR3 totals 13 residues.

This clonotype was seen a single time. The chain combines TRBV20-1 with TRBJ2-6, with a weak D call TRBD1 (5 bases). The CDR3 totals 16 residues. With 5 bases removed from V and 0 bases from J, the gap between germline ends came to 14 bases. The V gene's germline CDR1 is DFQATT and CDR2 SNEGSKA (reference sequence). As DNA, the CDR3 is TGCAGTGCTCGAAACTTCAGGGACTCTGGGGCCAACGTCCTGACTTTC. Translating gives CSARNFRDSGANVLTF.

The V call is TRBV15, the J call TRBJ2-5, with TRBD2 matching 10 bases. The CDR3 length is 17 residues. Germline CDR1 LNHNV, CDR2 YYDKDF (reference sequence). Germline trimming cut 4 bases from V and 4 bases from J; bases unmatched to any gene: 12. The CDR3 bases are TGTGCCACCAGCACCCCGAGGCGAGCGGGAGGGGGAGAGACCCAGTACTTC. It specifies CATSTPRRAGGGETQYF.

At least ten counts were recorded for this clonotype. The chain employs TRBV7-2 and TRBJ1-3; no clear D. CDR3 length: 15 residues. From germline, CDR1 is SGHTA and CDR2 FQGNSA. The V end lost 0 bases, the J end lost 0 bases, and 6 bases lay between the germline ends. The CDR3 DNA is TGTGCCAGCAGCTTAGCCGTATTCTCTGGAAACACCATATATTTT. It encodes CASSLAVFSGNTIYF.

This rearrangement joins TRBV28 to TRBJ1-5; no clear D gene. Germline V gene lookup returns CDR1 MDHEN and CDR2 SYDVKM. The germline V and J ends were trimmed by 11 bases and 6 bases, with 14 bases remaining between them. The CDR3 loop spans 12 amino acids. The CDR3: CALGIRGQPQHF. In nucleotides, the CDR3 is TGTGCCCTGGGGATTAGAGGTCAGCCCCAGCATTTT.